This TCR beta chain was captured by sequencing in a study of response to subunit inactivated influenza vaccine. This clonotype was detected a few times. TCRdb independently ran MiXCR on the RT-PCR reads; one entry per CDR3 protein. The sample consists of some 500,000 distinct CDR3 sequences, 13% of them appearing once. The sequencing used PBMCs from blood, collected roughly 46 days after vaccination. The source is a man aged 45 to 65 who received an inactivated influenza vaccine.

In DNA, the CDR3 is TGCGCCAGCAGCCTGGGTTCCAAGGGGAACAATGAGCAGTTCTTC. Encoded protein: CASSLGSKGNNEQFF. The V gene is TRBV4-3, the J gene TRBJ2-1; D might be TRBD1 (5 bases). This CDR3 is 15 amino acids long. Trimming cost V 4 bases and J 5 bases, with 15 bases left between them. Germline V gene data show CDR1 as LGHNA and CDR2 as YSLEER.